The entry that follows covers one T cell receptor beta chain sequence. J lost 1 base, V lost 2 bases, and 1 base had no gene match. The CDR3 extends over 14 amino acids. Germline V gene sequence: CDR1 LGHNA, CDR2 YSLEER. This specimen comes from a study of blood T cell repertoires in COVID-19. Libraries were prepared by immunoSEQ multiplex PCR; TCRdb keeps only in-frame clonotypes and omits some of them. The sample records 79,000 or so clones, approximately 86% being singletons. The sequence was obtained from a human donor in a cohort sampled during active COVID-19. Input material: peripheral blood. The chain links TRBV4-3 to TRBJ1-1, with 7 bases lining up with TRBD1. CDR3 loop: CASSQWTGNTEAFF. The CDR3 nucleotides are TGCGCCAGCAGCCAATGGACAGGGAACACTGAAGCTTTCTTT.